This T cell receptor (beta chain) was recorded in a study of cytomegalovirus exposure and HLA in healthy donors. V lost 5 bases to trimming and J lost 6 bases; unmatched junction nucleotides: 8. This CDR3 comprises 15 residues. Looked up from germline, CDR1 is MNHNS and CDR2 is SASEGT. This clone was picked up a small number of times. PCR employed 60 Vbeta and 13 Jbeta primers. Libraries were prepared by immunoSEQ multiplex PCR; TCRdb keeps only in-frame clonotypes and omits some of them. The sample lists roughly 190,000 clones, roughly 82% seen once, with approximately 2.9% in the top ten. This TCR was sampled from a woman aged 45-60 years in good health and CMV-seropositive. This chain connects TRBV6-1 to TRBJ2-7; TRBD1 matches 12 bases. Sequences were obtained from PBMCs. CDR3 region: CASSLGGTGGIEQYF. The DNA of the CDR3 is TGTGCCAGCAGTCTGGGAGGGACAGGGGGCATCGAGCAGTACTTC.